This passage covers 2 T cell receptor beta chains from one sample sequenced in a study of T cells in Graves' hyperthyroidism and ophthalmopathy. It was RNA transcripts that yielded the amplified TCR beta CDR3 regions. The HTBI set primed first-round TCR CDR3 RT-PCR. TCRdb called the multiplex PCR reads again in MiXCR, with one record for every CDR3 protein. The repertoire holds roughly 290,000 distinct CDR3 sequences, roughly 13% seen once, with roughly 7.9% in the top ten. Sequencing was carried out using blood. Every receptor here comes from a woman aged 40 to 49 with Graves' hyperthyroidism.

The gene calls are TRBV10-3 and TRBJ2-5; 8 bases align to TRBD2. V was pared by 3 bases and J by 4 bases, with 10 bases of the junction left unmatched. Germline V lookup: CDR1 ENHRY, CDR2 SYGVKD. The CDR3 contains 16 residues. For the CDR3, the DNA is TGTGCCATCAGTGACCCCCCGCGGGAGGAGCGAGAGACCCAGTACTTC. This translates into CAISDPPREERETQYF.

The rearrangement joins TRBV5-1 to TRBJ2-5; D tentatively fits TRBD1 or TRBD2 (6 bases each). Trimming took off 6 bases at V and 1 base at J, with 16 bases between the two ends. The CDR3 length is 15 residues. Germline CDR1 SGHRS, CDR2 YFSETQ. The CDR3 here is CASTREGGLQETQYF. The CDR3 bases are TGCGCCAGCACCAGAGAGGGGGGCCTCCAAGAGACCCAGTACTTC.